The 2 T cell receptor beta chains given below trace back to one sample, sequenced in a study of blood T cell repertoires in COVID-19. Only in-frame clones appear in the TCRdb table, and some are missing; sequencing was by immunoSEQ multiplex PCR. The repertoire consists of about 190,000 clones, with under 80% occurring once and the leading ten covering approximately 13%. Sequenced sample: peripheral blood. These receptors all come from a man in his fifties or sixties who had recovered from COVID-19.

DNA for the CDR3: TGTGCCAGCAACCCGGGAGGATGGAACACCATATATTTT. Its translation is CASNPGGWNTIYF. V usage is TRBV2 and J usage is TRBJ1-3, with D hard to call. V dropped 7 bases and J dropped 7 bases, with 14 bases sitting between them. Per the germline V gene, CDR1 is SNHLY and CDR2 is FYNNEI. This CDR3 spans 13 amino acids.

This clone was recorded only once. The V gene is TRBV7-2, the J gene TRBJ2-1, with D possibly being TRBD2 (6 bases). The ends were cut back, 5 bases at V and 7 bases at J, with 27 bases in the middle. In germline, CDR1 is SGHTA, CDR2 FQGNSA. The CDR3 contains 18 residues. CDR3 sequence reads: CASSHPRGGNYVGNEQFF. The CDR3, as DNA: TGTGCCAGCAGCCATCCCCGTGGCGGGAATTATGTGGGGAATGAGCAGTTCTTC.